This T cell receptor (beta chain) was identified in a study of blood T cell repertoires in COVID-19. Cohorts were based on clinical histories the participants reported. Per the authors' pipeline: The assay estimated nucleated cells by amplifying reference gene primers. The table came from immunoSEQ multiplex PCR; TCRdb's copy has only in-frame clones and leaves some out. V, J and clone size are those of that table, while D and trimming were read from the DNA. The sample yields approximately 250,000 clones, about nine tenths seen once. The clonotype comes from a woman in her thirties or forties with acute COVID-19. The specimen sequenced was PBMCs or T cells enriched from blood (not recorded which).

In DNA form, the CDR3 reads TGCGCCAGCAGCCAGGCGGGACTAGCGGGACGCGGTGAGCAGTTCTTC. It codes for CASSQAGLAGRGEQFF. The chain carries TRBV5-1 and TRBJ2-1; 13 nucleotides agree with TRBD2. Trimming at V came to 4 bases and at J to 9 bases, leaving 10 bases not matched to a gene. There are 16 residues in the CDR3. The germline V gene has CDR1 SGHRS and CDR2 YFSETQ.